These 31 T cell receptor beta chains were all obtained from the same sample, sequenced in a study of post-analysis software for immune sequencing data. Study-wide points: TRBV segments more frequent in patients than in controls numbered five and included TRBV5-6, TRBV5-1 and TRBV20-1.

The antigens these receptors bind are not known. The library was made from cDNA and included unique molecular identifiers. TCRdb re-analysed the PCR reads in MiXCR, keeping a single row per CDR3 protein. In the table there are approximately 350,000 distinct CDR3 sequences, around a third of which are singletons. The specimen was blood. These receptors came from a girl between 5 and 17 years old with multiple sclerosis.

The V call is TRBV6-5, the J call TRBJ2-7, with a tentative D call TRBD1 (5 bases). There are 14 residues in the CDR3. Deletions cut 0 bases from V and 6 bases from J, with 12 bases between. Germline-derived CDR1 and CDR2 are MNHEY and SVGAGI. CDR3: CASSYSGPVGEQYF. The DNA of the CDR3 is TGTGCCAGCAGTTACTCGGGGCCCGTGGGCGAGCAGTACTTC.

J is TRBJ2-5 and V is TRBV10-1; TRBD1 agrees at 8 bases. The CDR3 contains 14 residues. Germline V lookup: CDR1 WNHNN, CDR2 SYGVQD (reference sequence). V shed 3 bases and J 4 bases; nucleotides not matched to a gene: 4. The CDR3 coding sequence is TGCGCCAGCAGTGAAGGACAGGGCACAGAGACCCAGTACTTC. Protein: CASSEGQGTETQYF.

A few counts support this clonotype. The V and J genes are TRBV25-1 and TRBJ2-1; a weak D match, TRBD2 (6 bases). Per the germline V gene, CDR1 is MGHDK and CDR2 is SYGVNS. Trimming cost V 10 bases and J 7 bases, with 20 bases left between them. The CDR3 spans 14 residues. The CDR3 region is CATLRREETNEQFF. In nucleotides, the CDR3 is TGTGCCACCTTGCGGAGGGAAGAGACTAATGAGCAGTTCTTC.

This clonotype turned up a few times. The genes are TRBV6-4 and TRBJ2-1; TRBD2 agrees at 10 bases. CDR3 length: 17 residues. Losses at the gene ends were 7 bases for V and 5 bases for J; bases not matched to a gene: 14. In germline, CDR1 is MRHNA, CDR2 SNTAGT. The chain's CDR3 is CASTSRLAGDENNEQFF. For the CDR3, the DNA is TGTGCCAGCACTTCGCGGCTAGCGGGAGATGAGAACAATGAGCAGTTCTTC.

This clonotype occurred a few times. CDR3 coding DNA: TGCGCCAGCAGCTCGAGGACGGGCCCGTACAATGAGCAGTTCTTC. It yields the protein CASSSRTGPYNEQFF. The rearrangement links TRBV5-1 to TRBJ2-1; D gene uncertain. The CDR3 is 15 residues long. CDR1 and CDR2 from the germline V gene are SGHRS and YFSETQ. The germline V and J ends were trimmed by 3 bases and 4 bases, with 14 bases remaining between them. Drawing the rest from reference TRBV5-1 and TRBJ2-1, the complete variable domain is KAGVTQTPRYLIKTRGQQVTLSCSPISGHRSVSWYQQTPGQGLQFLFEYFSETQRNKGNFPGRFSGRQFSNSRSEMNVSTLELGDSALYLCASSSRTGPYNEQFFGPGTRLTVL.

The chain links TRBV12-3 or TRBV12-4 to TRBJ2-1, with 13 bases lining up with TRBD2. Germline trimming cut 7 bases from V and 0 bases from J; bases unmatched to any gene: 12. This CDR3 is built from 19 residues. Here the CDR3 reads CASNQAGLAGLSSYNEQFF. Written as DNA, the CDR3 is TGTGCCAGCAACCAGGCGGGACTAGCGGGGCTCAGCTCCTACAATGAGCAGTTCTTC.

The CDR3 DNA reads as TGTGCCAGATGGACTTTTTGTCTAGCGCCAGATACGCAGTATTTT. Its protein product is CARWTFCLAPDTQYF. The chain couples TRBV6-4 to TRBJ2-3, with D possibly TRBD2 on 6 matching bases. CDR3 length: 15 residues. Trimming left V 9 bases short and J 4 bases short, with 20 bases between. Germline V gene lookup returns CDR1 MRHNA and CDR2 SNTAGT.

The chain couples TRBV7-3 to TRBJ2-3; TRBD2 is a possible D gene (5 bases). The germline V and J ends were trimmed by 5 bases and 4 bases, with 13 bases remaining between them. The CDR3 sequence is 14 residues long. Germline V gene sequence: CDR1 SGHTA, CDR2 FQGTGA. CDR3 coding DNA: TGTGCCAGCAGCCCCGGGAAGACCCCAGATACGCAGTATTTT. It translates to CASSPGKTPDTQYF. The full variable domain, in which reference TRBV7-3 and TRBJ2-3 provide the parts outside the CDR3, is GAGVSQTPSNKVTEKGKYVELRCDPISGHTALYWYRQSLGQGPEFLIYFQGTGAADDSGLPNDRFFAVRPEGSVSTLKIQRTERGDSAVYLCASSPGKTPDTQYFGPGTRLTVL.

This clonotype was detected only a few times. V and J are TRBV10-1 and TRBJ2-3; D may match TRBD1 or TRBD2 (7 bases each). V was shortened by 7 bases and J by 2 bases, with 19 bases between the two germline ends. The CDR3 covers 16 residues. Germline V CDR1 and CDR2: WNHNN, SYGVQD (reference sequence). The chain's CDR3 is CASTPGGSGTTDTQYF. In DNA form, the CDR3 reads TGCGCCAGCACCCCAGGGGGAAGCGGGACCACAGATACGCAGTATTTT.

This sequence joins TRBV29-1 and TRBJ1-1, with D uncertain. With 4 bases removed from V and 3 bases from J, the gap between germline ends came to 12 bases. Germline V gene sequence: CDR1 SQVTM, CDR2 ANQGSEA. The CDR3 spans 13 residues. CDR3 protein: CSVGSVGHTEAFF. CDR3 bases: TGCAGCGTTGGCTCAGTTGGTCACACTGAAGCTTTCTTT.

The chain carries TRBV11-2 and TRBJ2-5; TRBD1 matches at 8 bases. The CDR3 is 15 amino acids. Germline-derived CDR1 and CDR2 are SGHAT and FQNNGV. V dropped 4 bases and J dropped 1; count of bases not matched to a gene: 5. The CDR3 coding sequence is TGTGCCAGCAGCTCCGGGACAGGCCTCCAAGAGACCCAGTACTTC. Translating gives CASSSGTGLQETQYF.

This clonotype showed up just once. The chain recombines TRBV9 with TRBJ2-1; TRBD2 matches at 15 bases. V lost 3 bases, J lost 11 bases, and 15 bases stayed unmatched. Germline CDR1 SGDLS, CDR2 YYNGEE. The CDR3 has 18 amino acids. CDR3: CASSARSIKGLAGGQQFF. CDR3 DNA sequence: TGTGCCAGCAGCGCCCGCTCAATAAAGGGACTAGCGGGGGGCCAGCAGTTCTTC.

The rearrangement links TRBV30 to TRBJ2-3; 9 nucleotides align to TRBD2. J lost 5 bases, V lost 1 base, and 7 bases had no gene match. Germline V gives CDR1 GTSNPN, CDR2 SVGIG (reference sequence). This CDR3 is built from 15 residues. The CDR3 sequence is CAWSGAAGGQDTQYF. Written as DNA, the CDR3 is TGTGCCTGGAGTGGCGCTGCGGGGGGGCAAGATACGCAGTATTTT.

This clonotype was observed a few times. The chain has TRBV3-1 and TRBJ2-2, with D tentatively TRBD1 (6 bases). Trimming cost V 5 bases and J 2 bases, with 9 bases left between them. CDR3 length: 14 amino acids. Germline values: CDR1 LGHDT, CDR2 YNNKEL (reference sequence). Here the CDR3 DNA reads TGTGCCAGCAGCGGGGGCCCTAACACCGGGGAGCTGTTTTTT. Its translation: CASSGGPNTGELFF.

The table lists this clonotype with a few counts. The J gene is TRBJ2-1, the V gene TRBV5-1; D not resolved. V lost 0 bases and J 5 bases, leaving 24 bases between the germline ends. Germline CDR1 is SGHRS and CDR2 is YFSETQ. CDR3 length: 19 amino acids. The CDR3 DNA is TGCGCCAGCAGCTTGGGATATATCGGTTGGGCTGTTCGCAACAATGAGCAGTTCTTC. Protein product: CASSLGYIGWAVRNNEQFF. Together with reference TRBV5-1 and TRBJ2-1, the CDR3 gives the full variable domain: KAGVTQTPRYLIKTRGQQVTLSCSPISGHRSVSWYQQTPGQGLQFLFEYFSETQRNKGNFPGRFSGRQFSNSRSEMNVSTLELGDSALYLCASSLGYIGWAVRNNEQFFGPGTRLTVL.

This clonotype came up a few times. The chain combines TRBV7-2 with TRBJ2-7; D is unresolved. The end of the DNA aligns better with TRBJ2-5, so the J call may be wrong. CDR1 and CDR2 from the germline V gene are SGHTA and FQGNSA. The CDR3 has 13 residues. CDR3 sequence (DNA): TGTGCCAGCAGCTCCAACATGGGAGAGACCCAGTACTTC. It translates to CASSSNMGETQYF.

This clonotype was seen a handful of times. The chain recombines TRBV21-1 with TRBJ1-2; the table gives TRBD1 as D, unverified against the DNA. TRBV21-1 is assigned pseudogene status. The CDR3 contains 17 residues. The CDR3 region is CASSKGYRGSINYGYTF. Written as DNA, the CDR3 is TGTGCCAGCAGCAAAGGTTACAGGGGATCCATAAACTATGGCTACACCTTC.

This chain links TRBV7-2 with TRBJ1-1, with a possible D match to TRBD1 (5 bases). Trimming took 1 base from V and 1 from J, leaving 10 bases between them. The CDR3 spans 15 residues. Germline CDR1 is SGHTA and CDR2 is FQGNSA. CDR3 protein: CASSLGGSRNTEAFF. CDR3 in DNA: TGTGCCAGCAGCTTAGGGGGCAGTCGGAACACTGAAGCTTTCTTT.

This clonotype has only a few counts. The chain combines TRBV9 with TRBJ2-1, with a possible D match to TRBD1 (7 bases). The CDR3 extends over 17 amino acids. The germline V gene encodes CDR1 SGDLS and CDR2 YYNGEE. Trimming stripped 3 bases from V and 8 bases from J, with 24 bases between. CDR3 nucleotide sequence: TGTGCCAGCAGCGGAGGAGCGGAGGGGGCGAATAGGTATGAGCAGTTCTTC. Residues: CASSGGAEGANRYEQFF.

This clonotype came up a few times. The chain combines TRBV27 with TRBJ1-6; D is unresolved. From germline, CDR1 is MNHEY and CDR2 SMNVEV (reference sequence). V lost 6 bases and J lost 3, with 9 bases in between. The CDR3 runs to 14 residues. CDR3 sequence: CASRLGFYNSPLHF. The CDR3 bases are TGTGCCAGCAGACTCGGGTTCTATAATTCACCCCTCCACTTT.

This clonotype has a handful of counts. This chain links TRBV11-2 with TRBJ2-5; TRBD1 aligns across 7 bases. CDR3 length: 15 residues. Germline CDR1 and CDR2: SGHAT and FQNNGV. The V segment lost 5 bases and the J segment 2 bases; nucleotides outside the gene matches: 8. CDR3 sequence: CASSAMGQLQETQYF. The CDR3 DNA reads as TGTGCCAGCAGCGCCATGGGACAGCTACAAGAGACCCAGTACTTC.

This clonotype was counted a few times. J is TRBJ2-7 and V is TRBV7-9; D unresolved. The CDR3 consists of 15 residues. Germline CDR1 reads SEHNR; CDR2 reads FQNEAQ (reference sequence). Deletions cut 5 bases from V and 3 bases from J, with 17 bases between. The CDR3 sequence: CASSDARSLNYEQYF. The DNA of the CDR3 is TGTGCCAGCAGCGACGCCAGATCCCTGAACTACGAGCAGTACTTC.

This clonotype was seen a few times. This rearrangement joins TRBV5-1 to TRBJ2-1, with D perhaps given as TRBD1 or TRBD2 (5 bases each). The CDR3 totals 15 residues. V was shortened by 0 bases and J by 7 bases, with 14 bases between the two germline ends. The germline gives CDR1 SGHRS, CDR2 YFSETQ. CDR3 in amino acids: CASSLAAEGRNEQFF. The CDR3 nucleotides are TGCGCCAGCAGCTTGGCCGCCGAGGGGCGGAATGAGCAGTTCTTC.

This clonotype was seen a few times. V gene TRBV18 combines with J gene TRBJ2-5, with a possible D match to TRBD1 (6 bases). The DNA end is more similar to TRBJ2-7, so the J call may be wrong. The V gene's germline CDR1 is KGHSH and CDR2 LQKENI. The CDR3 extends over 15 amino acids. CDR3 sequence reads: CASSPTGPPGYEQYF. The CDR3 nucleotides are TGTGCCAGCTCACCGACAGGACCGCCGGGCTACGAGCAGTACTTC.

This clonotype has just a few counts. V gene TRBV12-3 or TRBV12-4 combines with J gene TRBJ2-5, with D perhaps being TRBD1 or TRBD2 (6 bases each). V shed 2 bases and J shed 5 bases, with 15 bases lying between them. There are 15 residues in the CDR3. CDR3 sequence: CASSLSRRGGETQYF. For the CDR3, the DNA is TGTGCCAGCAGTTTATCGAGAAGAGGGGGGGAGACCCAGTACTTC.

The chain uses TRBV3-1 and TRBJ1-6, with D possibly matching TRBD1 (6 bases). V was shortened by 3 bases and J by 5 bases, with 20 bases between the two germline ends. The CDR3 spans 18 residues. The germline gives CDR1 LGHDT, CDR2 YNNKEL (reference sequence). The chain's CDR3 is CASSHGQTNLLDNSPLHF. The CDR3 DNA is TGTGCCAGCAGCCATGGACAGACTAACTTACTCGATAATTCACCCCTCCACTTT. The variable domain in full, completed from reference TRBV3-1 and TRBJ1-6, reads DTAVSQTPKYLVTQMGNDKSIKCEQNLGHDTMYWYKQDSKKFLKIMFSYNNKELIINETVPNRFSPKSPDKAHLNLHINSLELGDSAVYFCASSHGQTNLLDNSPLHFGNGTRLTVT.

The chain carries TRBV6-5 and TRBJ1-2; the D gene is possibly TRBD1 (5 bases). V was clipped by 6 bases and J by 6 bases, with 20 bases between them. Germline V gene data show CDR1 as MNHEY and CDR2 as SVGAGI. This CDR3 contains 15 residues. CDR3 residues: CASRNIAGLDDGYTF. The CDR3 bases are TGTGCCAGCAGGAACATTGCAGGGCTTGACGATGGCTACACCTTC.

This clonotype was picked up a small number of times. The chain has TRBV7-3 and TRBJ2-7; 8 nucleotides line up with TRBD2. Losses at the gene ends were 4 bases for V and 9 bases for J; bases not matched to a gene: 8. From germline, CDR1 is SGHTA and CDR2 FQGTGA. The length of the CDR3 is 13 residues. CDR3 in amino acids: CASSSGLAERQYF. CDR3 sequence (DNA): TGTGCCAGCAGCTCCGGACTAGCTGAAAGGCAGTACTTC. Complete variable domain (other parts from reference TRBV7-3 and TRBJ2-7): GAGVSQTPSNKVTEKGKYVELRCDPISGHTALYWYRQSLGQGPEFLIYFQGTGAADDSGLPNDRFFAVRPEGSVSTLKIQRTERGDSAVYLCASSSGLAERQYFGPGTRLTVT.

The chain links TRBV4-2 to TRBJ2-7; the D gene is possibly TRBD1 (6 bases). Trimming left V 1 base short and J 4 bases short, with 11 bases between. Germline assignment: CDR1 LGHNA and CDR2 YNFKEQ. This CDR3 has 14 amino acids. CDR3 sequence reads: CASSQGNTGYEQYF. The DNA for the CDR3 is TGTGCCAGCAGCCAAGGTAACACAGGGTACGAGCAGTACTTC.

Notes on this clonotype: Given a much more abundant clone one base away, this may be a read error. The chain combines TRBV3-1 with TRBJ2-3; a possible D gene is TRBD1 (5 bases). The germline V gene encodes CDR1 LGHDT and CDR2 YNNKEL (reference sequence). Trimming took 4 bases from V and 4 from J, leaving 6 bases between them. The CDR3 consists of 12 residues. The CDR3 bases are TGTGCCAGCAGCCGGGGCCCAGATACGCAGTATTTT. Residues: CASSRGPDTQYF.

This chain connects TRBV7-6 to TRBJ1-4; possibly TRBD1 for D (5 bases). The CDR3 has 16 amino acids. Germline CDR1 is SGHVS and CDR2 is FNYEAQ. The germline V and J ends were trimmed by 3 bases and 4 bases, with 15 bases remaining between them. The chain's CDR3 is CASSFADSPINEKLFF. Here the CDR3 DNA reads TGTGCCAGCAGCTTCGCTGACAGTCCAATTAATGAAAAACTGTTTTTT.